This note documents a single T cell receptor (beta chain) sequence. The antigen is unknown. This entry is derived from a study of cytomegalovirus exposure and HLA in healthy donors. Overall study findings and caveats: TCR clusters originating in the first cohort tended to co-occur in the roughly 110 validation repertoires, according to a later analysis.

Germline CDR1 SGDLS, CDR2 YYNGEE. Trimming removed 0 bases from V and 4 bases from J; junction bases left unmatched: 3. This CDR3 has 15 residues. Some clones are missing from TCRdb's copy, which holds only in-frame ones; the method was immunoSEQ multiplex PCR. The sample includes some 350,000 clones, 75% to 90% of them seen just once. The sample comprised PBMCs. The receptor was isolated from a woman aged 25-40 years in good health and CMV-seropositive. The rearrangement links TRBV9 to TRBJ2-5, with 10 positions matching TRBD1. The CDR3, as DNA: TGTGCCAGCAGCGTAGTCGGGACAGGGGTAGAGACCCAGTACTTC. Its protein is CASSVVGTGVETQYF.